The 26 T cell receptor beta chains below come from one sample, sequenced in a study of cytomegalovirus exposure and HLA in healthy donors. The PCR contained 60 Vbeta and 13 Jbeta primers. Measured with immunoSEQ multiplex PCR; TCRdb has only the in-frame clones, and not every one. The data show approximately 190,000 clones, approximately 81% seen once. The sample taken for sequencing was PBMCs. The receptor set was obtained from a man in his forties or fifties in good health and CMV-seronegative.

J is TRBJ2-7 and V is TRBV5-4; TRBD2 aligns across 7 bases. Germline values: CDR1 SGHNT, CDR2 YYREEE (reference sequence). Trimming took 4 bases from V and 4 from J; bases not matched to a gene: 5. The CDR3 has 13 residues. The CDR3 loop reads CASSNGGLYEQYF. In DNA, the CDR3 is TGTGCCAGCAGCAACGGGGGGTTATACGAGCAGTACTTC. The full variable domain, rest sourced from reference TRBV5-4 and TRBJ2-7, is ETGVTQSPTHLIKTRGQQVTLRCSSQSGHNTVSWYQQALGQGPQFIFQYYREEENGRGNFPPRFSGLQFPNYSSELNVNALELDDSALYLCASSNGGLYEQYFGPGTRLTVT.

The V gene is TRBV9, the J gene TRBJ2-5, with 7 nucleotides matching TRBD1. The CDR3 runs to 16 residues. The V and J ends lost 3 bases and 0 bases, in that order; junction bases with no gene match: 8. Germline V lookup: CDR1 SGDLS, CDR2 YYNGEE. The CDR3: CASSAAGGGYQETQYF. The DNA of the CDR3 is TGTGCCAGCAGCGCAGCAGGGGGTGGGTACCAAGAGACCCAGTACTTC.

This clone showed up just a few times. V gene TRBV2 combines with J gene TRBJ1-6, with a tentative D call TRBD1 (5 bases). The CDR3 runs 15 residues. The germline V and J ends were trimmed by 6 bases and 7 bases, with 16 bases remaining between them. Germline loops: CDR1 SNHLY, CDR2 FYNNEI. CDR3 sequence (DNA): TGTGCCAGCAGCGGCCCGGGACTTCAGAATTCACCCCTCCACTTT. Translating it yields CASSGPGLQNSPLHF. Using reference TRBV2 and TRBJ1-6 for the parts outside the CDR3, the full variable domain is EPEVTQTPSHQVTQMGQEVILRCVPISNHLYFYWYRQILGQKVEFLVSFYNNEISEKSEIFDDQFSVERPDGSNFTLKIRSTKLEDSAMYFCASSGPGLQNSPLHFGNGTRLTVT.

This clone appeared once. The chain combines TRBV18 with TRBJ1-1; a weak D match, TRBD1 (5 bases). V dropped 2 bases and J dropped 5 bases, with 18 bases sitting between them. The CDR3 extends over 16 amino acids. Germline CDR1 and CDR2: KGHSH and LQKENI. The CDR3 here is CASSPRSSSGGTEAFF. DNA of the CDR3: TGTGCCAGCTCACCAAGAAGTTCCTCGGGGGGGACTGAAGCTTTCTTT.

This rearrangement joins TRBV28 to TRBJ1-2; 10 bases fit TRBD1. Germline lookup yields CDR1 MDHEN and CDR2 SYDVKM. The CDR3 has 16 amino acids. J gave up 4 bases and V 7 bases, and 12 bases lay outside the gene matches. The CDR3 is CASTLHDRGLGYGYTF. The CDR3 DNA is TGTGCCAGCACGCTCCACGACAGGGGGCTTGGCTATGGCTACACCTTC.

CDR3 nucleotides: TGCAGCGCTCAAAGCTCGCCATACAATGAGCAGTTCTTC. It codes for CSAQSSPYNEQFF. This chain connects TRBV29-1 to TRBJ2-1; D unclear. With 7 bases removed from V and 4 bases from J, the gap between germline ends came to 14 bases. The CDR3 sequence is 13 residues long. Germline V gives CDR1 SQVTM, CDR2 ANQGSEA.

This chain joins TRBV14 and TRBJ2-4; a possible D gene is TRBD1 (6 bases). V was trimmed by 3 bases and J by 0 bases, leaving 12 bases between them. From germline, CDR1 is SGHDN and CDR2 FVKESK. The CDR3 extends over 16 amino acids. For the CDR3, the DNA is TGTGCCAGCAGCCAGCGGACAGAACTAGCCAAAAACATTCAGTACTTC. This codes for CASSQRTELAKNIQYF.

The V and J genes are TRBV23-1 and TRBJ2-5; maybe TRBD2 (6 bases). Being an ORF, TRBV23-1 has a function that is uncertain. The CDR3 runs 17 residues. V was pared by 0 bases and J by 5 bases, with 19 bases between. The CDR3 protein is CASSQSIGRGGEETQYF. For the CDR3, the DNA is TGCGCCAGCAGTCAATCGATCGGGCGGGGAGGAGAGGAGACCCAGTACTTC.

The rearrangement joins TRBV2 to TRBJ1-2; TRBD1 matches at 7 bases. V lost 6 bases and J lost 5; bases outside the gene matches: 6. Germline values: CDR1 SNHLY, CDR2 FYNNEI. The CDR3 runs to 13 residues. The CDR3 bases are TGTGCCAGCAGCCCACAGGGGTGGTATGGCTACACCTTC. Translated, it gives CASSPQGWYGYTF.

V and J are TRBV2 and TRBJ2-5; TRBD2 matches at 7 bases. The CDR3 contains 13 residues. Germline CDR1 is SNHLY and CDR2 is FYNNEI. With 8 bases clipped from V and 5 bases from J, the junction kept 8 bases outside the gene matches. CDR3 bases: TGTGCCAGCGGCTGGGGGGGGGTGGAGACCCAGTACTTC. Translating gives CASGWGGVETQYF.

About this clone: The sample contains more than one DNA sequence encoding this CDR3. This chain connects TRBV29-1 to TRBJ2-7, with D maybe TRBD1 (6 bases). The CDR3 sequence is 11 residues long. Per germline, CDR1 SQVTM and CDR2 ANQGSEA. The germline V and J ends were trimmed by 6 bases and 1 base, with 7 bases remaining between them. The CDR3 coding sequence is TGCAGCGTGACAGGTTCCTACGAGCAGTACTTC. Translating gives CSVTGSYEQYF.

In regard to this clone: This same CDR3 is encoded by further DNA sequences in the sample. V is TRBV5-1 and J is TRBJ1-1; no firm D call. Germline values: CDR1 SGHRS, CDR2 YFSETQ. The ends were cut back, 4 bases at V and 1 base at J, with 8 bases in the middle. The CDR3 loop spans 13 amino acids. The CDR3 DNA reads as TGCGCCAGCAGCCTCACAGCGAACACTGAAGCTTTCTTT. It codes for CASSLTANTEAFF.

This chain uses TRBV27 with TRBJ1-6, with a weak D call TRBD1 (5 bases). Trimming shortened V by 3 bases and J by 7 bases, and 7 bases separated the two germline ends. The CDR3 is made up of 13 amino acids. Germline V CDR1 and CDR2: MNHEY, SMNVEV (reference sequence). CDR3 residues: CASSFSGNSPLHF. The CDR3, as DNA: TGTGCCAGCAGTTTTTCAGGGAATTCACCCCTCCACTTT.

V usage is TRBV5-1 and J usage is TRBJ1-1; 7 nucleotides match TRBD1. The CDR3 is made up of 12 amino acids. J gave up 8 bases and V 7 bases, and 8 bases lay outside the gene matches. Germline V gene sequence: CDR1 SGHRS, CDR2 YFSETQ. For the CDR3, the DNA is TGCGCCAGCCAACAGGGGAATGGGGAAGCTTTCTTT. Residues: CASQQGNGEAFF.

V and J are TRBV18 and TRBJ2-7; no firm D call. The CDR3 consists of 12 residues. Germline lookup yields CDR1 KGHSH and CDR2 LQKENI. V was clipped by 1 base and J by 5 bases, with 6 bases between them. The CDR3 spells CASSPRENEQYF. The DNA of the CDR3 is TGTGCCAGCTCACCACGAGAAAACGAGCAGTACTTC.

V and J are TRBV10-3 and TRBJ1-1; D remains unclear. Germline V CDR1 and CDR2: ENHRY, SYGVKD. Trimming removed 6 bases at V and 1 base at J, with 9 bases between. The CDR3 extends over 13 amino acids. In DNA form, the CDR3 reads TGTGCCATCAGCGAACAGACGAACACTGAAGCTTTCTTT. It is translated as CAISEQTNTEAFF.

This sequence joins TRBV19 and TRBJ2-3, with D tentatively TRBD2 (5 bases). The V end was cut by 6 bases, the J end by 0 bases, with 16 bases between. The CDR3 contains 16 residues. Germline V gives CDR1 LNHDA, CDR2 SQIVND (reference sequence). The CDR3 region is CASSLLARTSTDTQYF. The CDR3 DNA reads TGTGCCAGTAGCCTCTTAGCGAGAACTAGCACAGATACGCAGTATTTT.

V and J are TRBV2 and TRBJ1-1; D uncertain. Trimming took 2 bases from V and 7 from J, leaving 5 bases between them. The CDR3 has 11 residues. Germline loops: CDR1 SNHLY, CDR2 FYNNEI. The CDR3 DNA is TGTGCCAGCAGTGAAACGAGTGAAGCTTTCTTT. Protein product: CASSETSEAFF.

This chain connects TRBV18 to TRBJ2-2; 8 bases match TRBD1. The CDR3 extends over 15 amino acids. V shed 6 bases, J shed 1 base, and the junction held 4 bases outside the gene matches. Germline V gene lookup returns CDR1 KGHSH and CDR2 LQKENI. CDR3 DNA: TGTGCCAGCTCGAGACAGGGGATGAACACCGGGGAGCTGTTTTTT. Its translation: CASSRQGMNTGELFF.

The chain couples TRBV6-5 to TRBJ1-5; possibly TRBD1 for D (5 bases). With 5 bases removed from V and 2 bases from J, the gap between germline ends came to 10 bases. Germline loops: CDR1 MNHEY, CDR2 SVGAGI. The CDR3 covers 14 residues. The CDR3 region has the DNA TGTGCCAGCAGTGCCCAGGGTCGCAATCAGCCCCAGCATTTT. It yields the protein CASSAQGRNQPQHF.

The chain links TRBV5-1 to TRBJ2-7; D is unresolved. V gave up 0 bases and J gave up 7 bases, with 14 bases separating them. Germline V lookup: CDR1 SGHRS, CDR2 YFSETQ. The CDR3 totals 14 residues. The CDR3 is CASSLARGDAEQYF. CDR3 DNA: TGCGCCAGCAGCTTGGCCAGAGGAGACGCGGAGCAGTACTTC.

The chain combines TRBV7-8 with TRBJ2-7; TRBD2 agrees at 7 bases. CDR1 is SGHVS, CDR2 FQNEAQ, per germline. The length of the CDR3 is 16 residues. The junction had 16 bases not matched to a gene; V was cut back by 5 bases and J by 6 bases. The CDR3 region has the DNA TGTGCCAGCAGCCCAACTGCTTGGGGGGGTGTTGGCGAGCAGTACTTC. As protein: CASSPTAWGGVGEQYF.

The chain is built from TRBV27 and TRBJ1-2, with TRBD1 matching 8 bases. The CDR3 sequence is 13 residues long. CDR1 MNHEY and CDR2 SMNVEV come from the germline V gene (reference sequence). V was pared by 6 bases and J by 8 bases, with 8 bases of the junction left unmatched. The CDR3 region is CASSLTGAWGYTF. In DNA, the CDR3 is TGTGCCAGCAGCCTGACAGGGGCATGGGGCTACACCTTC.

The chain carries TRBV7-2 and TRBJ2-3, with D perhaps matching TRBD1 (5 bases). The V end was cut by 3 bases, the J end by 4 bases, with 14 bases between. From germline, CDR1 is SGHTA and CDR2 FQGNSA. The CDR3 spans 15 residues. CDR3 sequence: CASSFRAQGPDTQYF. CDR3 in DNA: TGTGCCAGCAGCTTCCGGGCCCAGGGTCCAGATACGCAGTATTTT.

V and J are TRBV10-2 and TRBJ2-3; TRBD2 matches 10 bases. Germline-derived CDR1 and CDR2 are WSHSY and SAAADI. This CDR3 is built from 15 residues. After removal of 8 bases from V and 2 bases from J, the junction contained 7 bases not matched to a gene. The CDR3 protein is CASGGLAAYTDTQYF. The DNA for the CDR3 is TGCGCCAGCGGTGGACTAGCGGCCTACACAGATACGCAGTATTTT.

This rearrangement joins TRBV7-6 to TRBJ2-5; 14 bases map to TRBD2. The germline CDR1 and CDR2 sequences are SGHVS and FNYEAQ. V was pared by 1 base and J by 4 bases, with 2 bases of the junction left unmatched. CDR3 size: 16 residues. The CDR3: CASSLGTSGGRETQYF. In DNA form, the CDR3 reads TGTGCCAGCAGCTTAGGGACTAGCGGGGGGCGAGAGACCCAGTACTTC.